A single sample is the source of the 24 T cell receptor beta chains below, sequenced in a study of T cells after yellow fever vaccination. TCRdb used MiXCR to reprocess the 5' RACE reads, holding one entry per CDR3 protein. The sample lists 25,000 to 35,000 distinct CDR3 sequences, over 5.5% seen once, with approximately 25% in the top ten. The material sequenced was PBMCs, either bulk or a sorted T-cell subset (CD4+, CD8+, memory, or dextramer-sorted; not recorded which), taken on the day of the yellow fever booster vaccination. Receptors originate from a man younger than 40 who received the YFV17D yellow fever vaccine.

This clonotype was found many times. The V call is TRBV9, the J call TRBJ2-3, with D unresolved. The CDR3 runs to 13 residues. The germline CDR1 and CDR2 sequences are SGDLS and YYNGEE. The ends were cut back, 3 bases at V and 3 bases at J, with 8 bases in the middle. CDR3 sequence: CASSASVTDTQYF. In DNA, the CDR3 is TGTGCCAGCAGCGCGTCCGTAACAGATACGCAGTATTTT. The whole variable domain, filled in from reference TRBV9 and TRBJ2-3, reads DSGVTQTPKHLITATGQRVTLRCSPRSGDLSVYWYQQSLDQGLQFLIQYYNGEERAKGNILERFSAQQFPDLHSELNLSSLELGDSALYFCASSASVTDTQYFGPGTRLTVL.

This clonotype was observed a few times. The chain joins TRBV6-1 to TRBJ2-6; D could derive from TRBD1 or TRBD2 (5 bases each). Trimming removed 6 bases from V and 4 bases from J, with 13 bases in between. Germline V gene data show CDR1 as MNHNS and CDR2 as SASEGT. The CDR3 runs 15 residues. The CDR3 DNA reads as TGTGCCAGCAGGACCGGGACGTCCGGGGCCAACGTCCTGACTTTC. Translating gives CASRTGTSGANVLTF.

This clonotype was recorded at least ten times. This rearrangement joins TRBV28 to TRBJ2-7, with no clear D. CDR3 length: 14 amino acids. Trimming took 7 bases from V and 3 from J, leaving 16 bases between them. Germline values: CDR1 MDHEN, CDR2 SYDVKM. CDR3 protein: CASNEVRRDYEQYF. The CDR3 coding sequence is TGTGCCAGCAATGAAGTCAGAAGAGACTACGAGCAGTACTTC.

This clonotype was counted a few times. The chain employs TRBV24-1 and TRBJ2-3; D is possibly TRBD1 (6 bases). Trimming left V 6 bases short and J 9 bases short, with 12 bases between. The CDR3 sequence is 12 residues long. Germline V gene sequence: CDR1 KGHDR, CDR2 SFDVKD. The CDR3 spells CATSRSGETQYF. As DNA, the CDR3 is TGTGCCACCAGTCGGTCAGGGGAGACGCAGTATTTT.

The chain combines TRBV5-1 with TRBJ2-2, with TRBD2 matching over 12 bases. The CDR3 has 19 residues. Looked up from germline, CDR1 is SGHRS and CDR2 is YFSETQ. The V segment lost 3 bases and the J segment 4 bases; nucleotides outside the gene matches: 13. The CDR3 is CASSYTGTSGWGGTGELFF. The DNA of the CDR3 is TGCGCCAGCAGCTACACCGGGACTAGCGGGTGGGGCGGCACCGGGGAGCTGTTTTTT.

This clonotype was recorded many times. The rearrangement joins TRBV6-2 or TRBV6-3 to TRBJ2-3; 15 bases are a match to TRBD2. With V trimmed by 5 bases and J by 5 bases, 23 bases remained unmatched. This CDR3 contains 22 residues. Germline lookup yields CDR1 MNHEY and CDR2 SVGEGT. CDR3 sequence (DNA): TGTGCCAGCAGTAGCGACAGGGCAGGGACTAGCGGGAGGATTCTCGGCAAAGATACGCAGTATTTT. This gives the protein CASSSDRAGTSGRILGKDTQYF.

This clonotype was seen a few times. CDR3 sequence (DNA): TGTGCCAGCAGCCCCCTAGGTCGCAAGCGGGGGGCCTCCTACGAGCAGTACTTC. This codes for CASSPLGRKRGASYEQYF. The rearrangement links TRBV11-2 to TRBJ2-7; 9 nucleotides agree with TRBD2. V lost 5 bases to trimming and J lost 0 bases; unmatched junction nucleotides: 14. The CDR3 sequence is 18 residues long. Germline-derived CDR1 and CDR2 are SGHAT and FQNNGV.

V usage is TRBV28 and J usage is TRBJ1-6, with a tentative D call TRBD1 (6 bases). This CDR3 has 14 residues. Trimming left V 5 bases short and J 10 bases short, with 15 bases between. Germline loops: CDR1 MDHEN, CDR2 SYDVKM. The CDR3 DNA sequence: TGTGCCAGCAGTCCACCCGTCAGGGGATCACCCCTCCACTTT. Translated, it gives CASSPPVRGSPLHF.

This clonotype rates as medium-sized. V is TRBV10-2 and J is TRBJ2-1; D might be TRBD1 or TRBD2, each matching 6 bases. The germline V and J ends were trimmed by 4 bases and 10 bases, with 8 bases remaining between them. This CDR3 is 11 amino acids long. Germline V lookup: CDR1 WSHSY, CDR2 SAAADI. Written as DNA, the CDR3 is TGCGCCAGCAGTGTCGGGGGCGAGCAGTTCTTC. It yields the protein CASSVGGEQFF.

This clonotype has more than one count but fewer than ten. This chain uses TRBV28 with TRBJ1-1, with unresolved D. The V gene lost 6 bases and the J gene lost 6 bases, with 8 bases spanning the gap. Germline values: CDR1 MDHEN, CDR2 SYDVKM. This CDR3 contains 11 residues. The CDR3 loop is CASSERAEAFF. The CDR3 DNA follows: TGTGCCAGCAGCGAAAGGGCTGAAGCTTTCTTT.

This clonotype has a count of ten or more. The genes are TRBV12-3 or TRBV12-4 and TRBJ2-2; no reliable D call. CDR3 length: 13 amino acids. Deletions cut 3 bases from V and 2 bases from J, with 4 bases between. CDR3 region: CASSFGNTGELFF. In DNA, the CDR3 is TGTGCCAGCAGTTTCGGAAACACCGGGGAGCTGTTTTTT.

This chain uses TRBV27 with TRBJ2-6; TRBD1 might be the D (5 bases). Germline CDR1 and CDR2: MNHEY and SMNVEV (reference sequence). This CDR3 comprises 17 residues. V was trimmed by 6 bases and J by 4 bases, leaving 19 bases between them. CDR3: CASSPYVQVTGANVLTF. Written as DNA, the CDR3 is TGTGCCAGCAGCCCGTATGTACAGGTGACCGGGGCCAACGTCCTGACTTTC.

This chain links TRBV11-2 with TRBJ1-2; D might be TRBD1 (5 bases). The germline V gene encodes CDR1 SGHAT and CDR2 FQNNGV. The CDR3 sequence is 15 residues long. The V end lost 0 bases, the J end lost 0 bases, and 8 bases lay between the germline ends. The CDR3: CASSLEPGANYGYTF. CDR3 coding DNA: TGTGCCAGCAGCTTAGAGCCGGGGGCTAACTATGGCTACACCTTC.

The table lists this clonotype with many counts. Here the CDR3 reads CASTGTSVETQYF. DNA of the CDR3: TGTGCCAGCACCGGGACTAGCGTAGAGACCCAGTACTTC. The V gene is TRBV18, the J gene TRBJ2-5, with 10 bases aligning to TRBD2. Germline values: CDR1 KGHSH, CDR2 LQKENI. The CDR3 length is 13 residues. With V trimmed by 8 bases and J by 4 bases, 4 bases remained unmatched.

This clonotype was counted at least ten times. The chain couples TRBV2 to TRBJ1-2; possible D gene TRBD1, 5 bases. CDR1 and CDR2 (germline): SNHLY, FYNNEI. Trimming removed 1 base from V and 7 bases from J, with 10 bases in between. This CDR3 has 13 amino acids. Written as DNA, the CDR3 is TGTGCCAGCAGTGAAGTCCAGGGCCCTGGCTACACCTTC. As protein: CASSEVQGPGYTF. The entire variable domain, with the rest obtained from reference TRBV2 and TRBJ1-2, is as follows: EPEVTQTPSHQVTQMGQEVILRCVPISNHLYFYWYRQILGQKVEFLVSFYNNEISEKSEIFDDQFSVERPDGSNFTLKIRSTKLEDSAMYFCASSEVQGPGYTFGSGTRLTVV.

This clonotype was detected many times. The chain links TRBV18 to TRBJ1-1; D is undetermined. V dropped 5 bases and J dropped 1 base, with 8 bases sitting between them. Germline V gene sequence: CDR1 KGHSH, CDR2 LQKENI. This CDR3 spans 13 amino acids. The CDR3 nucleotides are TGTGCCAGCTCAGAAATTCCGAACACTGAAGCTTTCTTT. Amino acids: CASSEIPNTEAFF.

Ten or more counts support this clonotype. The chain recombines TRBV27 with TRBJ2-1, with D possibly TRBD2 on 6 matching bases. Trimming took 1 base from V and 9 from J, leaving 16 bases between them. Germline CDR1 MNHEY, CDR2 SMNVEV (reference sequence). The CDR3 has 15 residues. In nucleotides, the CDR3 is TGTGCCAGCAGTTTATTCGGAGGGAGATACGGTGAGCAGTTCTTC. Its protein is CASSLFGGRYGEQFF.

There are many counts of this clonotype. The chain combines TRBV29-1 with TRBJ2-7; 12 positions agree with TRBD1. Germline V gives CDR1 SQVTM, CDR2 ANQGSEA. This CDR3 has 15 residues. V shed 3 bases, J shed 5 bases, and the junction held 8 bases outside the gene matches. CDR3 amino acids: CSVEDPGQGANEQYF. In DNA form, the CDR3 reads TGCAGCGTTGAGGATCCGGGACAGGGGGCGAACGAGCAGTACTTC.

This chain connects TRBV20-1 to TRBJ1-6, with 8 bases aligning to TRBD1. The J segment lost 1 base and the V segment lost 0 bases, leaving 2 bases of the junction unmatched. Germline CDR1 is DFQATT and CDR2 is SNEGSKA (reference sequence). The CDR3 consists of 16 residues. The CDR3 is CSARDRGQSYNSPLHF. The CDR3 DNA sequence: TGCAGTGCTAGAGACAGGGGGCAATCCTATAATTCACCCCTCCACTTT.

To note about this clonotype: It may be a read error: a sequence one base away is much more abundant. The chain joins TRBV20-1 to TRBJ1-1, with TRBD1 matching 8 bases. The CDR3 is 16 residues long. CDR1 is DFQATT and CDR2 is SNEGSKA in the germline V gene (reference sequence). The CDR3, as DNA: TGCTGTGCTAAAGTCAAGTCGGGACAGGTTGTGGCTGAAGCTTTCTTT. It is translated as CCAKVKSGQVVAEAFF.

V is TRBV7-2 and J is TRBJ1-6; no clear D. The CDR3 contains 15 residues. Germline V CDR1 and CDR2: SGHTA, FQGNSA. V was cut by 1 base and J by 9 bases, with 13 bases left in between. The CDR3 bases are TGTGCCAGCAGCTTAGAAGGCGTTTCGGTTTCACCCCTCCACTTT. Amino acids: CASSLEGVSVSPLHF.

This clonotype ranks as medium-sized (0.01 to 0.1%). The V call is TRBV3-1, the J call TRBJ2-3; D not certain. The germline CDR1 and CDR2 sequences are LGHDT and YNNKEL (reference sequence). The V and J ends lost 1 base and 1 base respectively, with 9 bases between them. The CDR3 has 15 residues. The CDR3, as DNA: TGTGCCAGCAGCCAAGCTTCACTTCGCACAGATACGCAGTATTTT. This gives the protein CASSQASLRTDTQYF.

This chain connects TRBV18 to TRBJ2-2, with D possibly TRBD1 on 6 matching bases. The CDR3 contains 16 residues. Germline CDR1 KGHSH, CDR2 LQKENI. V was shortened by 2 bases and J by 4 bases, with 14 bases between the two germline ends. Written as DNA, the CDR3 is TGTGCCAGCTCACCAGGACAGTTGGGGTCCACCGGGGAGCTGTTTTTT. It encodes CASSPGQLGSTGELFF. The full variable domain, completed using reference TRBV18 and TRBJ2-2, is NAGVMQNPRHLVRRRGQEARLRCSPMKGHSHVYWYRQLPEEGLKFMVYLQKENIIDESGMPKERFSAEFPKEGPSILRIQQVVRGDSAAYFCASSPGQLGSTGELFFGEGSRLTVL.

This clonotype counts as medium-sized (0.01 to 0.1%). The V and J genes are TRBV9 and TRBJ2-3; a weak D match, TRBD2 (6 bases). Germline V gives CDR1 SGDLS, CDR2 YYNGEE. Deletions cut 0 bases from V and 1 base from J, with 12 bases between. The CDR3 has 16 residues. The CDR3: CASSVAGTGGTDTQYF. Written as DNA, the CDR3 is TGTGCCAGCAGCGTAGCTGGAACGGGAGGCACAGATACGCAGTATTTT. Looking up the rest from reference TRBV9 and TRBJ2-3 gives the full variable domain: DSGVTQTPKHLITATGQRVTLRCSPRSGDLSVYWYQQSLDQGLQFLIQYYNGEERAKGNILERFSAQQFPDLHSELNLSSLELGDSALYFCASSVAGTGGTDTQYFGPGTRLTVL.